The rows below give T cell receptor beta chains drawn from one sample of a study of Graves' ophthalmopathy and Graves' hyperthyroidism. TCRdb re-called the multiplex PCR reads through MiXCR, storing one row per CDR3 protein. The sample has approximately 500,000 distinct CDR3 sequences; roughly an eighth are singletons. Sequencing was done on a sample of blood. The source of these receptors is a young woman with Graves' ophthalmopathy. Both conserved end residues are part of each CDR3. Fields, in order: CDR3 protein, CDR3 DNA, D gene, clone size, J gene, V gene. A D gene is named only where the DNA matches it firmly. A row's size may be missing; if present it is once, few, many or a size class.

cdr3_aa: CASSPRVTGYTF
cdr3_nt: TGTGCCAGCAGTCCCAGGGTAACCGGCTACACCTTC
d_call: .
clone_size: many
j_call: TRBJ1-2
v_call: TRBV12-3/TRBV12-4

cdr3_aa: CATSDTGQPQHF
cdr3_nt: TGTGCCACCAGTGATACAGGTCAGCCCCAGCATTTT
d_call: .
clone_size: many
j_call: TRBJ1-5
v_call: TRBV24-1

cdr3_aa: CASSQDRGSPLNTEAFF
cdr3_nt: TGCGCCAGCAGCCAAGATCGGGGCAGCCCTCTGAACACTGAAGCTTTCTTT
d_call: .
clone_size: .
j_call: TRBJ1-1
v_call: TRBV4-1

cdr3_aa: CSFFTQASNQPQHF
cdr3_nt: TGCAGTTTTTTTACGCAGGCTAGCAATCAGCCCCAGCATTTT
d_call: .
clone_size: many
j_call: TRBJ1-5
v_call: TRBV20-1

cdr3_aa: CASSLRLYEQYF
cdr3_nt: TGTGCCAGCAGCTTAAGGCTCTACGAGCAGTACTTC
d_call: .
clone_size: .
j_call: TRBJ2-7
v_call: TRBV7-2

cdr3_aa: CSVRAGTDTQYF
cdr3_nt: TGCAGTGTTAGAGCCGGCACAGATACGCAGTATTTT
d_call: .
clone_size: .
j_call: TRBJ2-3
v_call: TRBV20-1

cdr3_aa: CASSQEMEGSYEQYF
cdr3_nt: TGCGCCAGCAGCCAAGAGATGGAAGGCTCCTACGAGCAGTACTTC
d_call: .
clone_size: many
j_call: TRBJ2-7
v_call: TRBV4-1

cdr3_aa: CASSYSGPSRSPLHF
cdr3_nt: TGTGCCAGCAGTTACTCTGGGCCTTCGAGGTCACCCCTCCACTTT
d_call: .
clone_size: .
j_call: TRBJ1-6
v_call: TRBV6-5

cdr3_aa: CASSFWVDEQYF
cdr3_nt: TGTGCCAGCAGTTTCTGGGTGGACGAGCAGTACTTC
d_call: .
clone_size: many
j_call: TRBJ2-7
v_call: TRBV28

cdr3_aa: CASRTDRAIQGHYGYTF
cdr3_nt: TGTGCCAGCAGGACCGACAGGGCCATACAGGGGCACTATGGCTACACCTTC
d_call: TRBD1
clone_size: many
j_call: TRBJ1-2
v_call: TRBV27

cdr3_aa: CASSIDRQGRRGYTF
cdr3_nt: TGTGCCAGTAGTATAGATCGACAGGGGCGGCGCGGCTACACCTTC
d_call: TRBD1
clone_size: many
j_call: TRBJ1-2
v_call: TRBV19